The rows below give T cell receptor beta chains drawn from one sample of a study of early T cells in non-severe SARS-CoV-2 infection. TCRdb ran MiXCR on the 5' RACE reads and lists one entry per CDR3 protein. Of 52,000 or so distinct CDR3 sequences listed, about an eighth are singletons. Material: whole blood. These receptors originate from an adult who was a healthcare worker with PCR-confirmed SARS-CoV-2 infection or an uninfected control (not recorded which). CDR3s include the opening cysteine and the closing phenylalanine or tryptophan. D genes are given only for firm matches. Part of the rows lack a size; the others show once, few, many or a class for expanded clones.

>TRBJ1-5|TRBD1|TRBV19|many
CASSIPLRDRGHQPQHF
TGTGCCAGTAGTATCCCCCTCCGGGACAGGGGTCATCAGCCCCAGCATTTT
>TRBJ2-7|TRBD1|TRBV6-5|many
CASTVAGGYEQYF
TGTGCCAGCACAGTGGCAGGGGGTTACGAGCAGTACTTC
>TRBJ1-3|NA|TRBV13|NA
CASSGGHLTGNTIYF
TGTGCCAGCAGCGGGGGACACCTAACTGGGAACACCATATATTTT
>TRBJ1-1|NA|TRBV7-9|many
CASSPAQRNTEAFF
TGTGCCAGCAGCCCGGCTCAGCGGAACACTGAAGCTTTCTTT
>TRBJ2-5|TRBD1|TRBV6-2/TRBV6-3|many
CASREQGAGETQYF
TGTGCCAGCAGGGAGCAGGGGGCGGGTGAGACCCAGTACTTC
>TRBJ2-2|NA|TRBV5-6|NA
CASSRGPPTNTGELFF
TGTGCCAGCAGCAGGGGCCCCCCAACGAACACCGGGGAGCTGTTTTTT
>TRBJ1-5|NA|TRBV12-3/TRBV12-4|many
CASSLSQPQHF
TGTGCCAGCAGTTTGTCGCAGCCCCAGCATTTT
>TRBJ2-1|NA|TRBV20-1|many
CSVPSDAYNEQFF
TGCAGTGTACCTAGCGACGCCTACAATGAGCAGTTCTTC
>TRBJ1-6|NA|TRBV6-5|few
CASSPGAHNSPLHF
TGTGCCAGCAGCCCGGGAGCCCATAATTCACCCCTCCACTTT
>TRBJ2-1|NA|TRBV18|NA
CASSLMGGSYNEQFF
TGTGCCAGCTCCCTAATGGGGGGCTCCTACAATGAGCAGTTCTTC
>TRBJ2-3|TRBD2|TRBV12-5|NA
CASGGGLGSTDTQYF
TGTGCTAGTGGCGGTGGACTAGGAAGCACAGATACGCAGTATTTT
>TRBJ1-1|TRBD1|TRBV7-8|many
CASSPTDRVVEAFF
TGTGCCAGCAGCCCTACGGACAGGGTCGTCGAAGCTTTCTTT
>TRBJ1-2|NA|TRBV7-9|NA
CASSSWTASIYGYTF
TGTGCCAGCAGCTCCTGGACAGCGTCGATCTATGGCTACACCTTC
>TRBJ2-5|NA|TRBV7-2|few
CASSSTGAQETQYF
TGTGCCAGCAGCTCCACCGGGGCCCAAGAGACCCAGTACTTC
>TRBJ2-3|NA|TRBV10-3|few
CAISESTTGTDTQYF
TGTGCCATCAGTGAGTCGACTACAGGCACAGATACGCAGTATTTT
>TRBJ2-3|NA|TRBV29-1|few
CSVKKGTDTQYF
TGCAGCGTTAAAAAGGGCACAGATACGCAGTATTTT
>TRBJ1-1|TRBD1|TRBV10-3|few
CAISGGTGGNTEAFF
TGTGCCATCAGTGGAGGGACAGGGGGCAACACTGAAGCTTTCTTT
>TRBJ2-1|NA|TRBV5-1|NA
CASSWEGGGGREQFF
TGCGCCAGCAGCTGGGAGGGAGGCGGGGGCCGTGAGCAGTTCTTC
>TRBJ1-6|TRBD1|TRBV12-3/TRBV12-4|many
CASRPGTVSPLHF
TGTGCCAGCAGACCCGGGACAGTCTCACCCCTCCACTTT
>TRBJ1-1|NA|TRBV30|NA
CAWSAGGAGWMNTEAFF
TGTGCCTGGAGCGCGGGCGGGGCAGGGTGGATGAACACTGAAGCTTTCTTT
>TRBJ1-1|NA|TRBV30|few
CAWMDSGTEAFF
TGTGCCTGGATGGATTCGGGCACTGAAGCTTTCTTT
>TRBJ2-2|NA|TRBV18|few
CASSYTGGNTGELFF
TGTGCCAGCTCTTACACCGGGGGAAACACCGGGGAGCTGTTTTTT